One T cell receptor beta chain is described in this entry. This sample is drawn from a study of CD8+ T cells in alopecia areata. Investigators isolated RNA and reverse transcribed it into cDNA to act as the sequencing template. The table came from immunoSEQ multiplex PCR; TCRdb's copy has only in-frame clones and leaves some out. The data hold 100,000 to 130,000 clones, with 59% observed a single time. Deletions cut 0 bases from V and 7 bases from J, with 5 bases between. Germline CDR1 is SGHRS and CDR2 is YFSETQ. This CDR3 has 12 amino acids. The sequenced material came from CD8+ T cells sorted from blood. The chain combines TRBV5-1 with TRBJ2-1, with no clear D. This TCR was sampled from a human donor in good health. This CDR3 reads CASSLARNEQFF. DNA of the CDR3: TGCGCCAGCAGCTTGGCGAGGAATGAGCAGTTCTTC. The full variable domain, in which reference TRBV5-1 and TRBJ2-1 provide the parts outside the CDR3, is KAGVTQTPRYLIKTRGQQVTLSCSPISGHRSVSWYQQTPGQGLQFLFEYFSETQRNKGNFPGRFSGRQFSNSRSEMNVSTLELGDSALYLCASSLARNEQFFGPGTRLTVL.